These T cell receptor beta chains were read from a single sample in a study of blood T cell repertoires in COVID-19. Produced via immunoSEQ multiplex PCR; TCRdb's table is partial and in-frame only. The sample has 150,000 to 200,000 clones; approximately 86% are singletons. The sample consisted of peripheral blood. These receptors came from a man aged 55 to 70 with acute or convalescent COVID-19. CDR3s include the opening cysteine and the closing phenylalanine or tryptophan. Fields, in order: D gene, J gene, clone size, V gene, CDR3 DNA, CDR3 protein. D genes are given only for firm matches. The size field is filled for only some rows; it gives once, few, many or a size class.

D gene: TRBD1
J gene: TRBJ1-2
clone size: few
V gene: TRBV3-1/TRBV3-2
CDR3 DNA: TGTGCCAGCAGCAACAGGGGGTCGGGTGGCTACACCTTC
CDR3 protein: CASSNRGSGGYTF

D gene: NA
J gene: TRBJ1-4
clone size: NA
V gene: TRBV30
CDR3 DNA: TGTGCCTTGCAGACTTGGAATGAAAAACTGTTTTTT
CDR3 protein: CALQTWNEKLFF

D gene: NA
J gene: TRBJ1-1
clone size: NA
V gene: TRBV19
CDR3 DNA: TGTGCCAGTAGTTCTCAAAGGGGACTTGACACTGAAGCTTTCTTT
CDR3 protein: CASSSQRGLDTEAFF

D gene: TRBD2
J gene: TRBJ2-7
clone size: NA
V gene: TRBV5-4
CDR3 DNA: TGTGCCAGCAGCCCGACTAGCGGAACCTACGAGCAGTACTTC
CDR3 protein: CASSPTSGTYEQYF

D gene: TRBD1
J gene: TRBJ1-2
clone size: NA
V gene: TRBV18
CDR3 DNA: TGTGCCAGCTCACTGGGACAGGGGGACTATGGCTACACCTTC
CDR3 protein: CASSLGQGDYGYTF

D gene: NA
J gene: TRBJ2-2
clone size: NA
V gene: TRBV6-6
CDR3 DNA: TGTGCCAGCAGTCCCCGAGGGGGGGTCACCGGGGAGCTGTTTTTT
CDR3 protein: CASSPRGGVTGELFF

D gene: NA
J gene: TRBJ2-5
clone size: NA
V gene: TRBV29-1
CDR3 DNA: TGCAGCGTGGACGGCGGGTCAGAGACCCAGTACTTC
CDR3 protein: CSVDGGSETQYF

D gene: TRBD1
J gene: TRBJ1-6
clone size: NA
V gene: TRBV11-2
CDR3 DNA: TGTGCCAGCAGCTTAGCGAGGGGGCGGACTAATTCACCCCTCCACTTT
CDR3 protein: CASSLARGRTNSPLHF

D gene: TRBD2
J gene: TRBJ2-2
clone size: many
V gene: TRBV6-6
CDR3 DNA: TGTGCCAGCAGTCTAGGACTAGCGGGCACCGGGGAGCTGTTTTTT
CDR3 protein: CASSLGLAGTGELFF

D gene: TRBD1
J gene: TRBJ2-2
clone size: NA
V gene: TRBV6-4
CDR3 DNA: TGTGCCAGCAGTGAAACAGGGGGGAACACCGGGGAGCTGTTTTTT
CDR3 protein: CASSETGGNTGELFF

D gene: TRBD2
J gene: TRBJ2-7
clone size: NA
V gene: TRBV2
CDR3 DNA: TGTGCCAGCAGATATCAAGCGGGAGTTCCCGAGCAGTACTTC
CDR3 protein: CASRYQAGVPEQYF

D gene: NA
J gene: TRBJ2-1
clone size: NA
V gene: TRBV6-1
CDR3 DNA: TGTGCCAGCAGTGAAGCGGGGGGCAATGAGCAGTTCTTC
CDR3 protein: CASSEAGGNEQFF

D gene: TRBD2
J gene: TRBJ2-1
clone size: once
V gene: TRBV3-1/TRBV3-2
CDR3 DNA: TGTGCCAGCAGCCATAGCGGGAGTTACAATGAGCAGTTCTTC
CDR3 protein: CASSHSGSYNEQFF

D gene: NA
J gene: TRBJ1-2
clone size: NA
V gene: TRBV5-4
CDR3 DNA: TGTGCCAGCAGCCGGGACTTCTATGGCTACACCTTC
CDR3 protein: CASSRDFYGYTF

D gene: NA
J gene: TRBJ2-3
clone size: NA
V gene: TRBV7-2
CDR3 DNA: TGTGCCAGCAGCTTACAAGCGGATCTGAGCACAGATACGCAGTATTTT
CDR3 protein: CASSLQADLSTDTQYF

D gene: NA
J gene: TRBJ2-5
clone size: NA
V gene: TRBV14
CDR3 DNA: TGTGCCAGCAGCTACCTACGTGGAGAGACCCAGTACTTC
CDR3 protein: CASSYLRGETQYF

D gene: NA
J gene: TRBJ1-6
clone size: NA
V gene: TRBV27
CDR3 DNA: TGTGCCAGCAGTTTATCGTACGGGTCACCCCTCCACTTT
CDR3 protein: CASSLSYGSPLHF

D gene: TRBD1
J gene: TRBJ2-5
clone size: NA
V gene: TRBV2
CDR3 DNA: TGTGCCAGCACTCTGGACAGGGCTTGGGTCCAGTACTTC
CDR3 protein: CASTLDRAWVQYF

D gene: TRBD2
J gene: TRBJ2-3
clone size: once
V gene: TRBV30
CDR3 DNA: TGTGCCTGGAGTGTATTGGGGCTAGCGGGAGCCTTATATACGCAGTATTTT
CDR3 protein: CAWSVLGLAGALYTQYF

D gene: TRBD2
J gene: TRBJ2-5
clone size: once
V gene: TRBV5-8
CDR3 DNA: TGTGCCAGCAGCTTGCGACTAGCTTACCAAGAGACCCAGTACTTC
CDR3 protein: CASSLRLAYQETQYF

D gene: TRBD2
J gene: TRBJ2-7
clone size: few
V gene: TRBV7-3
CDR3 DNA: TGTGCCAGCAGCGCCTCCGGGACTAGCGGGAGTGAGCAGTACTTC
CDR3 protein: CASSASGTSGSEQYF

D gene: NA
J gene: TRBJ1-1
clone size: NA
V gene: TRBV5-1
CDR3 DNA: TGCGCCAGCAGCCCCGGGGGTATGGATAGTAGGACTGAAGCTTTCTTT
CDR3 protein: CASSPGGMDSRTEAFF

D gene: TRBD2
J gene: TRBJ2-1
clone size: NA
V gene: TRBV28
CDR3 DNA: TGTGCCATCGCTGGCGGGGGGAATGAGCAGTTCTTC
CDR3 protein: CAIAGGGNEQFF

D gene: NA
J gene: TRBJ2-5
clone size: once
V gene: TRBV6-4
CDR3 DNA: TGTGCCAGCAGTGACCGGGGGGCCCAAGAGACCCAGTACTTC
CDR3 protein: CASSDRGAQETQYF

D gene: NA
J gene: TRBJ2-3
clone size: NA
V gene: TRBV2
CDR3 DNA: TGTGCCAGCAGTCTATTAAGAGGCAGTTATACGCAGTATTTT
CDR3 protein: CASSLLRGSYTQYF

D gene: TRBD1
J gene: TRBJ1-4
clone size: NA
V gene: TRBV15
CDR3 DNA: TGTGCCACCAGCAGAGGGACAGGGACCACTAATGAAAAACTGTTTTTT
CDR3 protein: CATSRGTGTTNEKLFF

D gene: NA
J gene: TRBJ1-6
clone size: NA
V gene: TRBV18
CDR3 DNA: TGTGCCAGCTCACCACTTTCGCAGGCCTATAATTCACCCCTCCACTTT
CDR3 protein: CASSPLSQAYNSPLHF

D gene: NA
J gene: TRBJ2-1
clone size: few
V gene: TRBV6-1
CDR3 DNA: TGTGCCAGCAGTGAAGTTGGAGATGAGCAGTTCTTC
CDR3 protein: CASSEVGDEQFF

D gene: TRBD1
J gene: TRBJ2-7
clone size: NA
V gene: TRBV5-1
CDR3 DNA: TGCGCCAGCAGCTTGGCGGGACAGGGGGTCTACGAGCAGTACTTC
CDR3 protein: CASSLAGQGVYEQYF

D gene: NA
J gene: TRBJ2-3
clone size: NA
V gene: TRBV28
CDR3 DNA: TGTGCCAGCAGTTTAACGGGGACTGTTATCCAGTATTTT
CDR3 protein: CASSLTGTVIQYF

D gene: NA
J gene: TRBJ2-5
clone size: few
V gene: TRBV14
CDR3 DNA: TGTGCCAGCAGCCAACAAAGCGCGGCGGCCCAGTACTTC
CDR3 protein: CASSQQSAAAQYF

D gene: NA
J gene: TRBJ1-3
clone size: NA
V gene: TRBV19
CDR3 DNA: TGTGCCAGTAATTTCAGAACGGGAAACACCATATATTTT
CDR3 protein: CASNFRTGNTIYF

D gene: NA
J gene: TRBJ1-1
clone size: few
V gene: TRBV6-1
CDR3 DNA: TGTGCCAGCAGTGAAGGGAGAACCCTCGGCACTGAAGCTTTCTTT
CDR3 protein: CASSEGRTLGTEAFF

D gene: TRBD1
J gene: TRBJ1-2
clone size: NA
V gene: TRBV6-5
CDR3 DNA: TGTGCCAGCAGTTACTCGACCCCAGGGGGCAGTGGCTACACCTTC
CDR3 protein: CASSYSTPGGSGYTF

D gene: TRBD2
J gene: TRBJ2-7
clone size: NA
V gene: TRBV7-8
CDR3 DNA: TGTGCCAGCAGCCCCCTAGTCAGCGGGAGTGCACCCTACGAGCAGTACTTC
CDR3 protein: CASSPLVSGSAPYEQYF

D gene: TRBD1
J gene: TRBJ2-1
clone size: NA
V gene: TRBV24-1
CDR3 DNA: TGTGCCACCAGTGATTCACCCACCGGGACAGGGATTGCGAAGGGGTACAATGAGCAGTTCTTC
CDR3 protein: CATSDSPTGTGIAKGYNEQFF

D gene: TRBD1
J gene: TRBJ1-2
clone size: few
V gene: TRBV7-9
CDR3 DNA: TGTGCCAGCAGCCGGGACAGCTATGGCTACACCTTC
CDR3 protein: CASSRDSYGYTF

D gene: NA
J gene: TRBJ2-7
clone size: NA
V gene: TRBV18
CDR3 DNA: TGTGCCAGCTCACCAAACCGGGACAACCTCGAGCAGTACTTC
CDR3 protein: CASSPNRDNLEQYF

D gene: NA
J gene: TRBJ2-1
clone size: few
V gene: TRBV19
CDR3 DNA: TGTGCCAGTAGTATAGCACCTTGGACAGCCCCATCGGTTATTGAGCAGTTCTTC
CDR3 protein: CASSIAPWTAPSVIEQFF

D gene: TRBD2
J gene: TRBJ2-1
clone size: NA
V gene: TRBV19
CDR3 DNA: TGTGCCAATAGTATAGGGACTAGCGGGAGGCTTCGGGAGCAGTTCTTC
CDR3 protein: CANSIGTSGRLREQFF

D gene: NA
J gene: TRBJ1-3
clone size: NA
V gene: TRBV11-2
CDR3 DNA: TGTGCCAGCAGCTTGGGGCCCTCTGGAAACACCATATATTTT
CDR3 protein: CASSLGPSGNTIYF

D gene: NA
J gene: TRBJ2-5
clone size: NA
V gene: TRBV30
CDR3 DNA: TGTGCCTGGAGTGTACACCGGGTCCAAGAGACCCAGTACTTC
CDR3 protein: CAWSVHRVQETQYF

D gene: TRBD2
J gene: TRBJ2-3
clone size: NA
V gene: TRBV7-6
CDR3 DNA: TGTGCCAGCAGCTCCGGACTAGCGGGAGGGAAAGATACGCAGTATTTT
CDR3 protein: CASSSGLAGGKDTQYF

D gene: NA
J gene: TRBJ2-1
clone size: once
V gene: TRBV19
CDR3 DNA: TGTGCCAGTATCAGGAGCGGCCACTACAATGAGCAGTTCTTC
CDR3 protein: CASIRSGHYNEQFF

D gene: NA
J gene: TRBJ2-2
clone size: NA
V gene: TRBV5-5
CDR3 DNA: TGTGCCAGCAGCTTGTTTCCCGGGAACACCGGGGAGCTGTTTTTT
CDR3 protein: CASSLFPGNTGELFF

D gene: TRBD1
J gene: TRBJ1-2
clone size: NA
V gene: TRBV7-2
CDR3 DNA: TGTGCCAGCAGCTTAGGTGGGACAGTCGGTTCCACCTTC
CDR3 protein: CASSLGGTVGSTF

D gene: NA
J gene: TRBJ1-1
clone size: NA
V gene: TRBV5-8
CDR3 DNA: TGTGCCAGCAGCTTGGGAAGGGGTGACACTGAAGCTTTCTTT
CDR3 protein: CASSLGRGDTEAFF

D gene: NA
J gene: TRBJ2-7
clone size: NA
V gene: TRBV12-5
CDR3 DNA: TGTGCTAGACTGCAGCGGGACAGGCCCGCTCTGGAGCAGTACTTC
CDR3 protein: CARLQRDRPALEQYF

D gene: NA
J gene: TRBJ2-3
clone size: NA
V gene: TRBV28
CDR3 DNA: TGTGCCAGCAGCCAACAAGTAGGGGCCACAGATACGCAGTATTTT
CDR3 protein: CASSQQVGATDTQYF

D gene: NA
J gene: TRBJ1-2
clone size: NA
V gene: TRBV27
CDR3 DNA: TGTGCCAGCAGTTTAAGGGCGGGTAATGGCTACACCTTC
CDR3 protein: CASSLRAGNGYTF

D gene: NA
J gene: TRBJ1-5
clone size: NA
V gene: TRBV19
CDR3 DNA: TGTGCCAGTAGTATAATTTCCGGGGTTGGACGCAATCAGCCCCAGCATTTT
CDR3 protein: CASSIISGVGRNQPQHF

D gene: TRBD1
J gene: TRBJ1-2
clone size: once
V gene: TRBV28
CDR3 DNA: TGTGCCAGCGGAACACAGGGGAAGCAGGGTGGCTACACCTTC
CDR3 protein: CASGTQGKQGGYTF

D gene: TRBD1
J gene: TRBJ2-1
clone size: once
V gene: TRBV5-1
CDR3 DNA: TGCGCCAGCAGTTCCGGACAGGGAGACAGCAATGAGCAGTTCTTC
CDR3 protein: CASSSGQGDSNEQFF

D gene: NA
J gene: TRBJ1-5
clone size: NA
V gene: TRBV6-2/TRBV6-3
CDR3 DNA: TGTGCCAGCAATTACGCGGGGGAAAATCAGCCCCAGCATTTT
CDR3 protein: CASNYAGENQPQHF

D gene: NA
J gene: TRBJ2-2
clone size: NA
V gene: TRBV28
CDR3 DNA: TGTGCCAGCCGCTTAGGAGGGGTGGCGAACACCGGGGAGCTGTTTTTT
CDR3 protein: CASRLGGVANTGELFF